The 27 T cell receptor beta chains in this list originate from one sample, sequenced in a study of beta chain features in type 1 diabetes. As every portion of the isolated RNA was reverse transcribed, the sequencing read expressed TCRB transcripts. Sequenced by immunoSEQ multiplex PCR; TCRdb stores in-frame clones only, minus some. The data show 200,000 to 250,000 clones, with 9.6% seen just once and about 0.03% held by the top ten. Material: naive CD4+ T cells from blood. The receptor set was obtained from a woman under 30 in good health.

This clone was picked up a small number of times. The chain uses TRBV5-4 and TRBJ2-1; 8 bases are a match to TRBD1. CDR1 and CDR2 from the germline V gene are SGHNT and YYREEE (reference sequence). J gave up 0 bases and V 1 base, and 12 bases lay outside the gene matches. CDR3 length: 19 residues. The CDR3 is CASSLPSQGARSSYNEQFF. The DNA of the CDR3 is TGTGCCAGCAGCTTGCCATCTCAGGGGGCGAGAAGCTCCTACAATGAGCAGTTCTTC.

The chain employs TRBV5-6 and TRBJ2-5; TRBD2 aligns across 14 bases. Unmatched junction bases numbered 9, after V lost 6 bases and J lost 5 bases. The CDR3 covers 16 residues. Germline CDR1 reads SGHDT; CDR2 reads YYEEEE. Written as DNA, the CDR3 is TGTGCCAGCAACCCTCGACTAGCGGGAGGGCCGGAGACCCAGTACTTC. This codes for CASNPRLAGGPETQYF.

This chain uses TRBV7-2 with TRBJ2-3, with D unresolved. The CDR3 covers 13 residues. V lost 1 base and J lost 3, with 5 bases in between. Germline CDR1 reads SGHTA; CDR2 reads FQGNSA. The CDR3 nucleotides read TGTGCCAGCAGCTTAGTCGGGACAGATACGCAGTATTTT. It specifies CASSLVGTDTQYF.

Only a few counts were recorded for this clone. The chain joins TRBV5-1 to TRBJ2-3, with 10 bases that match TRBD2. The CDR3 sequence is 16 residues long. Germline values: CDR1 SGHRS, CDR2 YFSETQ. The V and J ends lost 3 bases and 2 bases, in that order; junction bases with no gene match: 6. CDR3 DNA sequence: TGCGCCAGCAGCTCGATAACTAGCGGGGACACAGATACGCAGTATTTT. Protein product: CASSSITSGDTDTQYF.

The V gene is TRBV5-6, the J gene TRBJ2-7; D perhaps matches TRBD1 (6 bases). The CDR3 is 14 residues long. V was cut by 4 bases and J by 3 bases, with 14 bases left in between. CDR1 is SGHDT and CDR2 is YYEEEE in the germline V gene. CDR3 DNA sequence: TGTGCCAGCAGCATGGTTGGACAGAACTACGAGCAGTACTTC. It codes for CASSMVGQNYEQYF.

V and J are TRBV5-1 and TRBJ2-5; 11 positions agree with TRBD2. Germline CDR1 and CDR2: SGHRS and YFSETQ. This CDR3 is 16 amino acids long. The J segment lost 1 base and the V segment lost 0 bases, leaving 2 bases of the junction unmatched. The CDR3 DNA follows: TGCGCCAGCAGCTTGGGACTAGCGGGAATCCAAGAGACCCAGTACTTC. It codes for CASSLGLAGIQETQYF.

The J gene is TRBJ1-1, the V gene TRBV15; D unresolved. From germline, CDR1 is LNHNV and CDR2 YYDKDF (reference sequence). V lost 3 bases, J lost 4 bases, and 15 bases lay in between. This CDR3 region has 15 residues. For the CDR3, the DNA is TGTGCCACCAGCAGGAAATACCGGGAGAGCACTGAAGCTTTCTTT. This translates into CATSRKYRESTEAFF.

The CDR3 DNA reads as TGCGCCAGCAGCTTGTCGGGACAGGGAGGCAATGAGCAGTTCTTC. This encodes CASSLSGQGGNEQFF. V usage is TRBV5-1 and J usage is TRBJ2-1; 9 bases fit TRBD1. V lost 1 base to trimming and J lost 6 bases; unmatched junction nucleotides: 5. This CDR3 spans 15 amino acids. Germline loops: CDR1 SGHRS, CDR2 YFSETQ.

This clone was seen many times. The chain joins TRBV25-1 to TRBJ1-5; tentatively, D is TRBD1 (5 bases). V dropped 5 bases and J dropped 9 bases, with 11 bases sitting between them. The CDR3 has 12 residues. Germline CDR1 is MGHDK and CDR2 is SYGVNS. The CDR3 loop reads CASSLGGRPQHF. CDR3 DNA: TGTGCCAGCAGTCTCGGGGGACGGCCCCAGCATTTT.

The rearrangement uses TRBV7-9 and TRBJ1-1; D is unresolved. The CDR3 is 15 amino acids. V was trimmed by 1 base and J by 3 bases, leaving 12 bases between them. CDR1 and CDR2 from the germline V gene are SEHNR and FQNEAQ (reference sequence). The CDR3 nucleotides are TGTGCCAGCAGCTTAGGAGGCCCGCGGGACACTGAAGCTTTCTTT. It specifies CASSLGGPRDTEAFF.

This clone was picked up a small number of times. The same CDR3 also results from other DNA sequences found in this sample. The CDR3: CSVTQGAGETQYF. CDR3 nucleotide sequence: TGCAGCGTCACACAGGGGGCAGGAGAGACCCAGTACTTC. The chain links TRBV29-1 to TRBJ2-5, with TRBD1 matching 9 bases. The CDR3 runs to 13 residues. V lost 6 bases and J lost 4; bases outside the gene matches: 6. The germline CDR1 and CDR2 sequences are SQVTM and ANQGSEA.

This clone has only a few counts. The chain combines TRBV30 with TRBJ2-7, with 10 nucleotides matching TRBD1. The V and J ends lost 3 bases and 6 bases, in that order; junction bases with no gene match: 8. CDR1 GTSNPN and CDR2 SVGIG come from the germline V gene (reference sequence). The CDR3 loop spans 14 amino acids. CDR3: CAWRLGTGASEQYF. CDR3 DNA: TGTGCCTGGAGGCTAGGGACAGGGGCGTCCGAGCAGTACTTC.

The V call is TRBV6-1, the J call TRBJ2-7; D possibly corresponds to TRBD2 (6 bases). Germline V gene lookup returns CDR1 MNHNS and CDR2 SASEGT. The V end was cut by 7 bases, the J end by 3 bases, with 19 bases between. The CDR3 has 15 residues. CDR3 region: CASIPTGTWSYEQYF. The CDR3 DNA follows: TGTGCCAGCATCCCCACCGGGACTTGGAGCTACGAGCAGTACTTC.

The chain links TRBV25-1 to TRBJ1-4; possible D gene TRBD1, 6 bases. Trimming left V 3 bases short and J 6 bases short, with 11 bases between. Germline CDR1 and CDR2: MGHDK and SYGVNS. The CDR3 consists of 14 residues. The CDR3 sequence is CASSEAGAHEKLFF. The CDR3 DNA sequence: TGTGCCAGCAGTGAGGCAGGGGCTCATGAAAAACTGTTTTTT.

The V and J genes are TRBV30 and TRBJ1-5, with D tentatively TRBD1 (6 bases). The CDR3 consists of 15 residues. Germline CDR1 is GTSNPN and CDR2 is SVGIG (reference sequence). With 3 bases removed from V and 4 bases from J, the gap between germline ends came to 16 bases. In nucleotides, the CDR3 is TGTGCCTGGAGACTAGGGGGGGTGGGGAATCAGCCCCAGCATTTT. Its translation is CAWRLGGVGNQPQHF.

This clone was observed a handful of times. This chain uses TRBV19 with TRBJ2-1, with D tentatively TRBD2 (6 bases). The CDR3 covers 10 residues. Trimming stripped 9 bases from V and 16 bases from J, with 16 bases between. Germline V gene sequence: CDR1 LNHDA, CDR2 SQIVND (reference sequence). CDR3 DNA sequence: TGTGCCAGCTCGAGGGAGGCGGTATTCTTC. As protein: CASSREAVFF.

CDR3 protein: CASSTPRVGGDIQYF. For the CDR3, the DNA is TGTGCCAGCAGCACCCCCCGGGTTGGGGGGGACATTCAGTACTTC. The genes are TRBV5-6 and TRBJ2-4; 7 bases are a match to TRBD2. The V segment lost 4 bases and the J segment 8 bases; nucleotides outside the gene matches: 12. Germline lookup yields CDR1 SGHDT and CDR2 YYEEEE. The length of the CDR3 is 15 residues.

This clone came up a few times. Mismatch with germline at one junction end may stem from a read error. The chain links TRBV5-1 to TRBJ2-7; D remains unclear. Germline lookup yields CDR1 SGHRS and CDR2 YFSETQ. This CDR3 comprises 12 residues. CDR3 nucleotides: TGCGCCAGCAGCTTGGTCGGTTCTGCTGTGAACTTC. This codes for CASSLVGSAVNF.

This clone was observed a few times. The chain recombines TRBV12-5 with TRBJ1-2; 7 nucleotides agree with TRBD1. J gave up 0 bases and V 2 bases, and 6 bases lay outside the gene matches. Germline CDR1 reads LGHNT; CDR2 reads FRNRAP. This CDR3 has 16 amino acids. CDR3 sequence (DNA): TGTGCTAGTGGTTTGTTCGGGACAGCTACTAACTATGGCTACACCTTC. Translated, it gives CASGLFGTATNYGYTF.

This clone was detected a few times. The chain recombines TRBV5-1 with TRBJ2-1; a weak D match, TRBD2 (8 bases). V lost 5 bases, J lost 6 bases, and 18 bases lay in between. The CDR3 contains 15 residues. Germline V gives CDR1 SGHRS, CDR2 YFSETQ. The CDR3 DNA reads TGCGCCAGCAGTAGGGGGCTAGCGGGCTTCAATGAGCAGTTCTTC. This encodes CASSRGLAGFNEQFF.

The chain combines TRBV6-4 with TRBJ2-7; tentative D call: TRBD1 (5 bases). The germline V and J ends were trimmed by 8 bases and 3 bases, with 5 bases remaining between them. From germline, CDR1 is MRHNA and CDR2 SNTAGT. The CDR3 loop spans 10 amino acids. The CDR3 region is CASGHYEQYF. CDR3 nucleotide sequence: TGTGCCAGCGGACACTACGAGCAGTACTTC.

Ten or more counts support this clone. The chain recombines TRBV11-2 with TRBJ2-1; TRBD1 is a possible D gene (5 bases). Trimming removed 3 bases at V and 7 bases at J, with 10 bases between. The germline gives CDR1 SGHAT, CDR2 FQNNGV. The length of the CDR3 is 13 residues. The CDR3: CASSLNRLNEQFF. CDR3 nucleotides: TGTGCCAGCAGCTTGAACAGGCTAAATGAGCAGTTCTTC.

This chain uses TRBV7-6 with TRBJ2-1; 7 bases line up with TRBD1. CDR1 and CDR2 (germline): SGHVS, FNYEAQ. The CDR3 loop spans 16 amino acids. V shed 1 base and J 8 bases; nucleotides not matched to a gene: 11. CDR3: CASSLVEINRGYEQFF. The CDR3 nucleotides are TGTGCCAGCAGCTTAGTCGAAATTAACAGGGGATATGAGCAGTTCTTC.

The chain recombines TRBV27 with TRBJ1-5; 9 nucleotides agree with TRBD1. With 6 bases clipped from V and 4 bases from J, the junction kept 7 bases outside the gene matches. CDR1 and CDR2 (germline): MNHEY, SMNVEV (reference sequence). This CDR3 region has 15 residues. The CDR3 loop is CASSRDRVGNQPQHF. The DNA of the CDR3 is TGTGCCAGCAGCCGGGACAGGGTAGGAAATCAGCCCCAGCATTTT.

This clone has a handful of counts. The chain recombines TRBV6-5 with TRBJ2-7, with 11 positions matching TRBD1. The ends lost 5 bases at V and 6 bases at J; junction bases unmatched: 6. Looked up from germline, CDR1 is MNHEY and CDR2 is SVGAGI. The CDR3 runs to 14 residues. The CDR3 nucleotides are TGTGCCAGCAGTCGACCGGGACAGGGGGGCGAGCAGTACTTC. Protein: CASSRPGQGGEQYF.

The chain joins TRBV29-1 to TRBJ2-5, with D possibly TRBD2 on 5 matching bases. Germline loops: CDR1 SQVTM, CDR2 ANQGSEA. This CDR3 contains 14 residues. The V end was cut by 3 bases, the J end by 5 bases, with 16 bases between. DNA of the CDR3: TGCAGCGTTGAGAAGGCTAGCATCGGGGAGACCCAGTACTTC. This codes for CSVEKASIGETQYF.

The V and J genes are TRBV7-9 and TRBJ1-3; D gene unclear. The ends were cut back, 7 bases at V and 0 bases at J, with 10 bases in the middle. The CDR3 sequence is 14 residues long. Germline V gene lookup returns CDR1 SEHNR and CDR2 FQNEAQ (reference sequence). CDR3 bases: TGTGCCAGCACCAACATAAACTCTGGAAACACCATATATTTT. Residues: CASTNINSGNTIYF.